This T cell receptor beta chain was retrieved from a study of CD8 T cells in ankylosing spondylitis. Study results and limitations: Seemingly distinctive of ankylosing spondylitis blood was a TCR beta motif formed by eight highly homologous variants. Reportedly, disease-linked clones are significantly enriched in ankylosing spondylitis patients' matched synovial fluid.

In regard to this clonotype: No antigen is known for it.

Using quantitative 5'-RACE with molecular barcodes, the authors made TCR beta libraries. TCRdb analysed the 5' RACE reads with MiXCR anew, one entry per CDR3 protein. The table shows 350,000 to 450,000 distinct CDR3 sequences, with 20% occurring only once. The V gene's germline CDR1 is SGHVS and CDR2 FQNEAQ. V lost 5 bases, J lost 3 bases, and 8 bases stayed unmatched. The CDR3 has 16 residues. Sequenced sample: blood, either unsorted or a sorted T cell fraction (not recorded which). The genes are TRBV7-8 and TRBJ2-1; 9 nucleotides align to TRBD1. This receptor was identified in a male donor with ankylosing spondylitis or in good health (not recorded which). CDR3 coding DNA: TGTGCCAGCAGCCGCGACGGACAGGGGATCTACAATGAGCAGTTCTTC. Protein product: CASSRDGQGIYNEQFF.